This T cell receptor beta chain is from a study of T cell responses to AZD1222 COVID-19 vaccine. Study outcomes and limitations: Donors were mostly white British, more females; clonal diversity possibly underestimated.

Germline-derived CDR1 and CDR2 are DFQATT and SNEGSKA (reference sequence). V was pared by 6 bases and J by 3 bases, with 1 base of the junction left unmatched. This CDR3 comprises 11 residues. Worth noting for this clone: Its target is not known.

Clones were read by immunoSEQ multiplex PCR, and TCRdb kept only the in-frame ones, dropping some. The table has fewer than 120,000 clones, about 87% seen once; the top ten hold around 1.6%. This sequence joins TRBV20-1 and TRBJ2-5, with 7 bases aligning to TRBD2. Sequencing was performed on peripheral blood, taken on day 0 of AZD1222 vaccination. This receptor was identified in an adult in good health. In nucleotides, the CDR3 is TGCAGTGCCCTAGCGGAAGAGACCCAGTACTTC. As protein: CSALAEETQYF.